The clone carrying this TCR beta chain appeared a few times. This entry belongs to a study of PD-L1 blockade in urothelial cancer. Assay: immunoSEQ multiplex PCR; the TCRdb copy retains only in-frame clones and omits some. The table includes about 30,000 clones, around 82% detected once. The time point is: pretreatment peripheral blood. Specimen: PBMCs, collected around atezolizumab (anti-PD-L1) treatment. This sequence originates from a man aged 55 to 70 with urothelial cancer.

The CDR3 loop is CASSVAGAYNEQFF. Here the CDR3 DNA reads TGTGCCAGCAGCGTAGCGGGAGCCTACAATGAGCAGTTCTTC. The gene calls are TRBV9 and TRBJ2-1, with a weak D call TRBD2 (6 bases). The germline CDR1 and CDR2 sequences are SGDLS and YYNGEE. This CDR3 is 14 amino acids long. The V end was cut by 0 bases, the J end by 2 bases, with 6 bases between.